Shown below are 23 T cell receptor beta chains from a single sample sequenced in a study of OX40 agonist ivuxolimab in advanced cancers. Sequencing was performed with immunoSEQ multiplex PCR; in TCRdb, only in-frame clones are kept and a portion is missing. Counted here are approximately 91,000 clones, about 89% occurring once; the ten biggest clones make up about 4.6%. This specimen consisted of CD4+ or CD8+ T cells sorted from blood, obtained in a trial of the OX40 agonist ivuxolimab. All receptors come from an adult with an advanced solid tumor such as melanoma, head and neck, liver or kidney cancer.

This chain uses TRBV11-1 with TRBJ2-7; D may be TRBD2 (6 bases). This CDR3 has 13 residues. CDR1 and CDR2 from the germline V gene are SGHAT and FQDESV (reference sequence). V was cut by 3 bases and J by 3 bases, with 9 bases left in between. CDR3 nucleotides: TGTGCCAGCAGCTTCCTAGCGAGCTACGAGCAGTACTTC. Protein: CASSFLASYEQYF.

This clone occurred a few times. The sample has other DNA sequences that encode this CDR3 too. CDR3 in amino acids: CAWSRQSGGYTF. The CDR3, as DNA: TGTGCCTGGAGCCGACAGTCAGGTGGCTACACCTTC. This chain connects TRBV30 to TRBJ1-2; TRBD1 might be the D (5 bases). Germline CDR1 reads GTSNPN; CDR2 reads SVGIG (reference sequence). V was pared by 3 bases and J by 7 bases, with 12 bases between. CDR3 length: 12 amino acids.

This clone was counted only a few times. The chain links TRBV30 to TRBJ1-5, with D perhaps matching TRBD1 (5 bases). Germline values: CDR1 GTSNPN, CDR2 SVGIG (reference sequence). This CDR3 is built from 13 residues. V was cut by 0 bases and J by 5 bases, with 8 bases left in between. The CDR3: CAWSVQGDQPQHF. The CDR3 DNA reads TGTGCCTGGAGTGTACAAGGGGATCAGCCCCAGCATTTT.

This chain joins TRBV6-6 and TRBJ2-5, with TRBD2 identical over 12 bases. The CDR3 spans 15 residues. Germline CDR1 is MNHNY and CDR2 is SVGAGI (reference sequence). Trimming cost V 6 bases and J 5 bases; bases outside gene matches: 7. The CDR3, as DNA: TGTGCCAGCAGCAAGACTAGCGGGAGCGTTGAGACCCAGTACTTC. It is translated as CASSKTSGSVETQYF.

V usage is TRBV7-2 and J usage is TRBJ1-2, with D perhaps TRBD1 (5 bases). The germline V and J ends were trimmed by 8 bases and 5 bases, with 21 bases remaining between them. In germline, CDR1 is SGHTA, CDR2 FQGNSA. This CDR3 region has 15 residues. CDR3 protein: CASPAPSRVGYGYTF. CDR3 nucleotide sequence: TGTGCCAGCCCAGCCCCGAGCAGGGTAGGATATGGCTACACCTTC.

The rearrangement links TRBV5-6 to TRBJ2-2, with 9 positions matching TRBD2. V lost 4 bases and J lost 6; bases outside the gene matches: 10. This CDR3 has 16 amino acids. Germline assignment: CDR1 SGHDT and CDR2 YYEEEE. The CDR3 DNA reads TGTGCCAGCAGCAAAGGACTAGCGCCGGCCCCCGGGGAGCTGTTTTTT. As protein: CASSKGLAPAPGELFF.

The chain has TRBV19 and TRBJ2-2, with 10 nucleotides matching TRBD1. The junction had 7 bases not matched to a gene; V was cut back by 6 bases and J by 6 bases. CDR3 length equals 15 residues. Germline values: CDR1 LNHDA, CDR2 SQIVND (reference sequence). The CDR3 protein is CASRARDRGPGELFF. The CDR3 DNA sequence: TGTGCCAGTAGGGCCAGGGACAGGGGTCCCGGGGAGCTGTTTTTT.

This clone qualifies as medium-sized. V usage is TRBV7-9 and J usage is TRBJ2-1; D is ambiguous. V shed 2 bases and J shed 9 bases, with 8 bases lying between them. CDR1 is SEHNR and CDR2 is FQNEAQ in the germline V gene (reference sequence). This CDR3 spans 12 amino acids. CDR3 loop: CASSLMGSEQFF. CDR3 coding DNA: TGTGCCAGCAGCTTAATGGGAAGTGAGCAGTTCTTC.

CDR3 coding DNA: TGTGCCATCAGTGAGTCTAGGACAGGGATCGACGAGCAGTACTTC. This codes for CAISESRTGIDEQYF. This chain links TRBV10-3 with TRBJ2-7, with TRBD1 identical over 8 bases. V dropped 0 bases and J dropped 5; count of bases not matched to a gene: 6. Per the germline V gene, CDR1 is ENHRY and CDR2 is SYGVKD. The CDR3 length is 15 residues.

In its sample, this clone was seen once. The rearrangement uses TRBV25-1 and TRBJ1-1; a possible D gene is TRBD1 (6 bases). Trimming stripped 7 bases from V and 3 bases from J, with 12 bases between. CDR3 length: 13 amino acids. The germline CDR1 and CDR2 sequences are MGHDK and SYGVNS. CDR3 sequence reads: CASTYTGYTEAFF. CDR3 DNA: TGTGCCAGCACTTACACAGGGTACACTGAAGCTTTCTTT.

The gene calls are TRBV19 and TRBJ1-1; D not certain. Trimming took off 6 bases at V and 6 bases at J, with 14 bases between the two ends. Germline-derived CDR1 and CDR2 are LNHDA and SQIVND (reference sequence). There are 13 residues in the CDR3. The CDR3, as DNA: TGTGCCAGTAGCGCCCTCGGGATTGCTGAAGCTTTCTTT. Its translation is CASSALGIAEAFF.

The chain uses TRBV30 and TRBJ2-3; weak D call: TRBD2 (5 bases). The CDR3 has 14 residues. Germline CDR1 reads GTSNPN; CDR2 reads SVGIG (reference sequence). Trimming cost V 4 bases and J 3 bases, with 14 bases left between them. The DNA of the CDR3 is TGTGCCTGGACAGCAAATACTAGAACAGATACGCAGTATTTT. This encodes CAWTANTRTDTQYF.

The chain is built from TRBV27 and TRBJ2-5; TRBD1 agrees at 7 bases. Losses at the gene ends were 6 bases for V and 5 bases for J; bases not matched to a gene: 12. Germline V lookup: CDR1 MNHEY, CDR2 SMNVEV (reference sequence). This CDR3 spans 15 amino acids. CDR3 residues: CASSLSPGGWETQYF. CDR3 bases: TGTGCCAGCAGCCTTTCCCCAGGGGGATGGGAGACCCAGTACTTC.

The chain has TRBV5-1 and TRBJ2-1; D perhaps matches TRBD2 (5 bases). Trimming left V 6 bases short and J 4 bases short, with 17 bases between. This CDR3 is 15 amino acids long. Germline V lookup: CDR1 SGHRS, CDR2 YFSETQ. As DNA, the CDR3 is TGCGCCAGCACCCCCCTCGGGCGGGTATACAATGAGCAGTTCTTC. Protein product: CASTPLGRVYNEQFF.

This chain links TRBV5-1 with TRBJ2-1; perhaps TRBD1 as D (5 bases). The CDR3 has 14 residues. Germline CDR1 reads SGHRS; CDR2 reads YFSETQ. Between the trimmed V and J ends, which lost 7 bases and 2 bases, there was a span of 13 bases. The CDR3 bases are TGCGCCAGCCAGGGTGACGGACCCTACAATGAGCAGTTCTTC. Translation: CASQGDGPYNEQFF. Using reference TRBV5-1 and TRBJ2-1 for the parts outside the CDR3, the full variable domain is KAGVTQTPRYLIKTRGQQVTLSCSPISGHRSVSWYQQTPGQGLQFLFEYFSETQRNKGNFPGRFSGRQFSNSRSEMNVSTLELGDSALYLCASQGDGPYNEQFFGPGTRLTVL.

This rearrangement joins TRBV29-1 to TRBJ2-7, with 13 bases matching TRBD2. This CDR3 region has 15 residues. Losses at the gene ends were 1 base for V and 5 bases for J; bases not matched to a gene: 5. Germline CDR1 is SQVTM and CDR2 is ANQGSEA. The CDR3 is CSVEARTSGRDEQYF. The CDR3 nucleotides are TGCAGCGTTGAAGCTCGGACTAGCGGGAGAGACGAGCAGTACTTC.

The chain has TRBV19 and TRBJ1-2; 9 nucleotides align to TRBD1. Losses at the gene ends were 3 bases for V and 5 bases for J; bases not matched to a gene: 4. The CDR3 runs to 14 residues. Germline assignment: CDR1 LNHDA and CDR2 SQIVND (reference sequence). The CDR3 DNA is TGTGCCAGTAGTATGGGACAGGGTGAATATGGCTACACCTTC. Translating gives CASSMGQGEYGYTF.

This clone is a singleton in its sample. The CDR3 spells CAWSVRSGIQNEQFF. The DNA for the CDR3 is TGTGCCTGGAGTGTACGTAGCGGGATCCAGAATGAGCAGTTCTTC. The chain carries TRBV30 and TRBJ2-1; TRBD2 aligns across 8 bases. Trimming cost V 0 bases and J 7 bases; bases outside gene matches: 8. The CDR3 sequence is 15 residues long. Looked up from germline, CDR1 is GTSNPN and CDR2 is SVGIG (reference sequence).

The chain uses TRBV29-1 and TRBJ1-2; D perhaps matches TRBD1 (6 bases). The CDR3 has 12 amino acids. Germline-derived CDR1 and CDR2 are SQVTM and ANQGSEA. Trimming shortened V by 4 bases and J by 8 bases, and 14 bases separated the two germline ends. DNA for the CDR3: TGCAGCGTTGCCTTCGTCCAGGGGGGCTACACCTTC. Amino acids: CSVAFVQGGYTF.

The chain recombines TRBV30 with TRBJ1-2, with D perhaps matching TRBD1 (5 bases). Germline assignment: CDR1 GTSNPN and CDR2 SVGIG (reference sequence). V shed 6 bases and J shed 3 bases, with 11 bases lying between them. This CDR3 has 12 residues. For the CDR3, the DNA is TGTGCCTGTTCTATCAGGGACTATGGCTACACCTTC. The encoded protein is CACSIRDYGYTF.

This clone was observed once. This rearrangement joins TRBV5-1 to TRBJ2-3, with 12 bases aligning to TRBD2. V dropped 3 bases and J dropped 0; count of bases not matched to a gene: 2. The germline V gene has CDR1 SGHRS and CDR2 YFSETQ. This CDR3 is 16 amino acids long. The CDR3 DNA is TGCGCCAGCAGCTCTAGCGGGAGGGCGAGCACAGATACGCAGTATTTT. Translating gives CASSSSGRASTDTQYF.

This clone was observed a single time. This chain connects TRBV9 to TRBJ2-1; no reliable D call. Germline lookup yields CDR1 SGDLS and CDR2 YYNGEE. The CDR3 is made up of 14 amino acids. Deletions cut 1 base from V and 7 bases from J, with 12 bases between. The CDR3 nucleotides are TGTGCCAGCAGCGTAAGGCCCGGAAGAAATGAGCAGTTCTTC. Translating it yields CASSVRPGRNEQFF. Drawing the rest from reference TRBV9 and TRBJ2-1, the complete variable domain is DSGVTQTPKHLITATGQRVTLRCSPRSGDLSVYWYQQSLDQGLQFLIQYYNGEERAKGNILERFSAQQFPDLHSELNLSSLELGDSALYFCASSVRPGRNEQFFGPGTRLTVL.

J is TRBJ2-7 and V is TRBV16; D may be TRBD2 (5 bases). V lost 2 bases and J lost 3, with 14 bases in between. The CDR3 has 15 amino acids. Germline assignment: CDR1 KGHSY and CDR2 FQNENV. CDR3 in amino acids: CASSQGGGQIYEQYF. CDR3 bases: TGTGCCAGCAGCCAAGGAGGTGGGCAGATCTACGAGCAGTACTTC.